These 6 T cell receptor beta chains originate from one sample sequenced in a study of blood T cell repertoires in COVID-19. TCRdb's table, derived via immunoSEQ multiplex PCR, lists solely in-frame clones and lacks some. The data show about 130,000 clones, with 85% to 90% seen just once and approximately 6.6% held by the top ten. The sequencing sample was made of peripheral blood. The source is a man older than 75 with active or convalescent COVID-19.

V and J are TRBV25-1 and TRBJ2-7; D is ambiguous. With 6 bases removed from V and 2 bases from J, the gap between germline ends came to 8 bases. This CDR3 spans 12 amino acids. Germline lookup yields CDR1 MGHDK and CDR2 SYGVNS. The CDR3 reads CASRSETYEQYF. The CDR3 DNA reads as TGTGCCAGCAGATCTGAGACCTACGAGCAGTACTTC.

This sequence joins TRBV6-5 and TRBJ1-1, with 10 bases aligning to TRBD1. Per the germline V gene, CDR1 is MNHEY and CDR2 is SVGAGI. The trim removed 2 bases at V and 7 bases at J, leaving 7 bases unmatched. This CDR3 region has 15 residues. In nucleotides, the CDR3 is TGTGCCAGCAGTTACGCGGGACAGGGGAGGGATGAAGCTTTCTTT. It translates to CASSYAGQGRDEAFF.

This chain connects TRBV18 to TRBJ2-7; possible D gene TRBD2, 6 bases. Germline lookup yields CDR1 KGHSH and CDR2 LQKENI. Deletions cut 0 bases from V and 5 bases from J, with 14 bases between. This CDR3 is 15 amino acids long. The CDR3 region has the DNA TGTGCCAGCTCACCACCCTCCGTAAGGAGGGACGAGCAGTACTTC. Amino acids: CASSPPSVRRDEQYF.

The chain carries TRBV18 and TRBJ2-7, with 8 nucleotides matching TRBD2. The CDR3 has 15 residues. Trimming at V came to 0 bases and at J to 4 bases, leaving 5 bases not matched to a gene. Per the germline V gene, CDR1 is KGHSH and CDR2 is LQKENI. CDR3 in DNA: TGTGCCAGCTCACCACCGAGCGGGAGTATTTACGAGCAGTACTTC. Protein sequence: CASSPPSGSIYEQYF. Filled out from reference TRBV18 and TRBJ2-7, the complete variable domain reads NAGVMQNPRHLVRRRGQEARLRCSPMKGHSHVYWYRQLPEEGLKFMVYLQKENIIDESGMPKERFSAEFPKEGPSILRIQQVVRGDSAAYFCASSPPSGSIYEQYFGPGTRLTVT.

The chain uses TRBV5-1 and TRBJ2-7; possible D gene TRBD2, 5 bases. The V end lost 5 bases, the J end lost 7 bases, and 25 bases lay between the germline ends. CDR3 length: 16 amino acids. CDR1 is SGHRS, CDR2 YFSETQ, per germline. CDR3 bases: TGCGCCAGCAGGAGCGCGGCGGGTTCCGAGCGAGGGGAGCAGTACTTC. Translated, it gives CASRSAAGSERGEQYF.

This chain connects TRBV18 to TRBJ2-3; 11 nucleotides align to TRBD2. The trim removed 0 bases at V and 4 bases at J, leaving 6 bases unmatched. CDR1 and CDR2 from the germline V gene are KGHSH and LQKENI. The CDR3 extends over 17 amino acids. The CDR3 DNA reads as TGTGCCAGCTCACCACCAAATAGCGGGAGGGCCCCAGATACGCAGTATTTT. It yields the protein CASSPPNSGRAPDTQYF.